The T cell receptor (beta chain) under discussion was sequenced for a study of T cells after yellow fever vaccination. Overall study context: Preparation of the low-cell-number fractions used SMART-Seq v4 Ultra Low Input.

Study results and caveats: Contamination by abundant bulk-population clonotypes could be present in FACS-sorted repertoires. Peak timing came faster in the weaker secondary response, day 5 versus 15.

This clonotype was observed many times. Its antigen is still unknown. 5'RACE template switching produced TCR cDNA carrying a universal primer site and UMIs. Each CDR3 protein is one row after TCRdb ran MiXCR on the 5' RACE reads. The sample records 300,000 to 350,000 distinct CDR3 sequences, 8% to 9.5% being singletons. The length of the CDR3 is 13 residues. Trimming pared 6 bases from V and 5 bases from J, leaving 13 bases between. CDR1 and CDR2 from the germline V gene are DFQATT and SNEGSKA (reference sequence). Sequenced here: PBMCs, sampled 45 days after the first yellow fever vaccination. J is TRBJ1-4 and V is TRBV20-1; D not certain. This clonotype originated in a man between 18 and 35 years old who received the YFV17D yellow fever vaccine. Written as DNA, the CDR3 is TGCAGTGCCCGGACGGGCCGGAATGAAAAACTGTTTTTT. Protein sequence: CSARTGRNEKLFF.